Listed below are T cell receptor beta chains from one sample, sequenced in a study of blood T cell repertoires in COVID-19. This table comes from immunoSEQ multiplex PCR, and its TCRdb copy is limited to in-frame clones, with some not included. Of about 190,000 clones in the sample, around 80% were seen once. Sequenced sample: peripheral blood. Receptors originate from a man aged 30-40 years with active or convalescent COVID-19. Both conserved end residues are part of each CDR3. D genes are given only for firm matches. Size is omitted from some rows. Given values are once, few, many or a class for expanded clones.

size,V,D,J,length,CDR3,DNA
once,TRBV19,TRBD1,TRBJ2-6,15,CASSGTGAGANVLTF,TGTGCCAGCTCCGGGACAGGGGCTGGGGCCAACGTCCTGACTTTC
.,TRBV10-3,TRBD1,TRBJ1-1,15,CAIRAPDRVNTEAFF,TGTGCCATCAGAGCGCCCGACAGGGTTAACACTGAAGCTTTCTTT
.,TRBV12-5,.,TRBJ2-1,13,CASGSASGDEQFF,TGTGCTAGTGGCTCGGCCTCCGGGGATGAGCAGTTCTTC
.,TRBV28,.,TRBJ2-3,17,CASSFRRLDRTPDTQYF,TGTGCCAGCAGTTTCCGCCGTCTTGACAGGACACCAGATACGCAGTATTTT
.,TRBV27,TRBD2,TRBJ2-3,15,CASSYKRGVADTQYF,TGTGCCAGCAGTTACAAGCGGGGGGTGGCAGATACGCAGTATTTT
few,TRBV4-1,TRBD1,TRBJ2-2,15,CASSQGDRVAGELFF,TGCGCCAGCAGCCAGGGTGACAGGGTGGCCGGGGAGCTGTTTTTT
few,TRBV5-4,TRBD1,TRBJ1-6,16,CASSLGGDSVNSPLHF,TGTGCCAGCAGCTTGGGAGGGGACAGCGTTAATTCACCCCTCCACTTT
.,TRBV24-1,TRBD2,TRBJ2-7,13,CATSEGGTYEQYF,TGTGCCACCAGTGAGGGGGGGACCTACGAGCAGTACTTC
.,TRBV7-3,.,TRBJ1-3,16,CASSLLGGTSGNTIYF,TGTGCCAGCAGCTTACTTGGGGGGACCTCTGGAAACACCATATATTTT
few,TRBV3-1/TRBV3-2,.,TRBJ1-2,13,CASSQNGKGGYTF,TGTGCCAGCAGCCAAAACGGGAAAGGTGGCTACACCTTC
.,TRBV19,TRBD1,TRBJ2-1,15,CASSMSDRGMNEQFF,TGTGCCAGTAGTATGTCCGACAGGGGGATGAATGAGCAGTTCTTC
.,TRBV4-1,.,TRBJ2-1,11,CASFGGNEQFF,TGCGCCAGCTTCGGGGGAAATGAGCAGTTCTTC
.,TRBV2,.,TRBJ1-2,15,CASRATGSANYGYTF,TGTGCCAGCAGGGCGACAGGTTCAGCTAACTATGGCTACACCTTC
.,TRBV28,.,TRBJ1-5,13,CASSSGLYQPQHF,TGTGCCAGCAGTTCAGGGCTGTATCAGCCCCAGCATTTT
.,TRBV6-5,.,TRBJ1-1,12,CASSYPIAEAFF,TGTGCCAGCAGTTACCCTATAGCTGAAGCTTTCTTT
.,TRBV7-2,.,TRBJ2-2,16,CASSKNRQRNTGELFF,TGTGCCAGCAGCAAAAACCGACAGAGGAACACCGGGGAGCTGTTTTTT
.,TRBV15,.,TRBJ2-1,16,CATSRDGQRLYNEQFF,TGTGCCACCAGCAGAGATGGTCAGCGGCTCTACAATGAGCAGTTCTTC
.,TRBV18,.,TRBJ2-7,13,CASSPGGSYEQYF,TGTGCCAGCTCACCAGGCGGCTCCTACGAGCAGTACTTC
.,TRBV28,TRBD1,TRBJ1-2,15,CASRDPGQGWRGYTF,TGTGCCAGCAGAGATCCGGGACAGGGATGGAGGGGCTACACCTTC
once,TRBV2,.,TRBJ1-5,16,CASSGGLRDTNQPQHF,TGTGCCAGCAGTGGGGGGCTCCGGGACACCAATCAGCCCCAGCATTTT
.,TRBV2,TRBD1,TRBJ2-1,14,CASRGTGNYNEQFF,TGTGCCAGCAGGGGGACAGGGAACTACAATGAGCAGTTCTTC
.,TRBV28,TRBD1,TRBJ1-2,14,CASSTPGGHYGYTF,TGTGCCAGCAGTACGCCAGGGGGCCACTATGGCTACACCTTC
.,TRBV3-1/TRBV3-2,TRBD1,TRBJ2-7,14,CASSDRDRDYEQYF,TGTGCCAGCAGCGACCGGGACAGGGACTACGAGCAGTACTTC
.,TRBV6-1,.,TRBJ2-3,15,CASSDGAAPPDTQYF,TGTGCCAGCAGTGACGGCGCGGCGCCCCCAGATACGCAGTATTTT
.,TRBV27,.,TRBJ1-3,16,CASGPWGSSSGNTIYF,TGTGCCAGCGGGCCGTGGGGCTCGAGCTCTGGAAACACCATATATTTT
once,TRBV25-1,.,TRBJ1-1,16,CASSESNGAISTEAFF,TGTGCCAGCAGTGAATCTAATGGGGCGATCTCGACTGAAGCTTTCTTT
.,TRBV7-9,.,TRBJ2-2,15,CASSFGGTTPGELFF,TGTGCCAGCAGCTTCGGCGGGACCACTCCCGGGGAGCTGTTTTTT
few,TRBV7-6,.,TRBJ2-7,15,CASSWLASEAYEQYF,TGTGCCAGCAGCTGGTTGGCTAGCGAAGCCTACGAGCAGTACTTC
.,TRBV19,.,TRBJ2-2,15,CASSIGPINTGELFF,TGTGCCAGTAGTATTGGCCCCATTAACACCGGGGAGCTGTTTTTT
.,TRBV27,TRBD1,TRBJ1-5,15,CASSTYRGRNQPQHF,TGTGCCAGCAGCACATACAGGGGGCGAAATCAGCCCCAGCATTTT
.,TRBV6-4,.,TRBJ2-2,14,CASKDTANTGELFF,TGTGCCAGCAAGGACACTGCGAACACCGGGGAGCTGTTTTTT
few,TRBV28,.,TRBJ1-2,14,CATWPAQQVYGYTF,TGTGCCACATGGCCGGCACAGCAAGTCTATGGCTACACCTTC
.,TRBV3-1/TRBV3-2,TRBD2,TRBJ2-1,17,CASSQGPGLGQVNEQFF,TGTGCCAGCAGCCAGGGACCGGGACTAGGGCAAGTCAATGAGCAGTTCTTC
.,TRBV10-3,.,TRBJ1-3,14,CAIRQVLSGNTIYF,TGTGCCATCAGACAGGTCCTATCTGGAAACACCATATATTTT
.,TRBV7-9,TRBD2,TRBJ2-3,18,CASSLAGSGSASTDTQYF,TGTGCCAGCAGCTTAGCGGGTAGCGGGAGTGCTAGCACAGATACGCAGTATTTT
.,TRBV7-9,TRBD2,TRBJ2-1,18,CASSPQLAGESSYNEQFF,TGTGCCAGCAGCCCCCAACTAGCGGGGGAGAGCTCCTACAATGAGCAGTTCTTC
.,TRBV5-1,TRBD1,TRBJ1-4,15,CASRDQGVGKEKLFF,TGCGCCAGCAGGGACCAGGGGGTCGGGAAAGAAAAACTGTTTTTT
.,TRBV9,.,TRBJ1-4,14,CASSVAPTDEKLFF,TGTGCCAGCAGCGTAGCCCCGACAGATGAAAAACTGTTTTTT
.,TRBV19,TRBD1,TRBJ2-1,16,CASVQPDRAPYNEQFF,TGTGCCAGTGTACAACCGGACAGGGCGCCGTACAATGAGCAGTTCTTC
.,TRBV27,TRBD1,TRBJ1-1,12,CASSFGQGEAFF,TGTGCCAGCAGTTTCGGACAGGGAGAAGCTTTCTTT
few,TRBV24-1,.,TRBJ2-1,15,CATSDPADTYNEQFF,TGTGCCACCAGTGATCCGGCGGATACCTACAATGAGCAGTTCTTC
.,TRBV9,.,TRBJ1-1,13,CASSVTVNTEAFF,TGTGCCAGCAGCGTTACAGTGAACACTGAAGCTTTCTTT
.,TRBV27,TRBD1,TRBJ1-4,17,CASSRNRGLRTNEKLFF,TGTGCCAGCAGTAGAAACAGGGGGTTGAGAACTAATGAAAAACTGTTTTTT
.,TRBV6-2/TRBV6-3,.,TRBJ1-2,14,CASSYYGANYGYTF,TGTGCCAGCAGTTACTACGGAGCTAACTATGGCTACACCTTC
.,TRBV6-1,TRBD1,TRBJ2-1,16,CASSEGDRLSYNEQFF,TGTGCCAGCAGTGAAGGGGACAGGCTTTCCTACAATGAGCAGTTCTTC
.,TRBV24-1,.,TRBJ1-2,16,CATSDSEGKGNYGYTF,TGTGCCACCAGTGATTCGGAGGGGAAAGGGAACTATGGCTACACCTTC
few,TRBV19,.,TRBJ1-3,15,CASSVDFMSGNTIYF,TGTGCCAGTAGTGTCGACTTTATGTCCGGAAACACCATATATTTT
.,TRBV13,.,TRBJ1-4,13,CASSPASGEKLFF,TGTGCCAGCAGCCCAGCCTCGGGTGAAAAACTGTTTTTT
.,TRBV9,TRBD2,TRBJ2-3,14,CASRREGRTDTQYF,TGTGCCAGCAGGAGGGAGGGGCGCACAGATACGCAGTATTTT
.,TRBV19,TRBD2,TRBJ2-1,17,CASSPGTTLLSYNEQFF,TGTGCCAGTAGTCCCGGGACTACCCTACTCTCCTACAATGAGCAGTTCTTC
once,TRBV3-1/TRBV3-2,.,TRBJ2-1,14,CASSQGQGLTEQFF,TGTGCCAGCAGCCAAGGGCAGGGTCTGACGGAGCAGTTCTTC
.,TRBV6-5,.,TRBJ2-3,14,CASSYSPPPDTQYF,TGTGCCAGCAGTTACAGCCCCCCCCCAGATACGCAGTATTTT
.,TRBV28,TRBD1,TRBJ1-5,15,CASSVGQGMNQPQHF,TGTGCCAGCAGTGTCGGACAGGGAATGAATCAGCCCCAGCATTTT